The 5 T cell receptor beta chains reported below all come from one sample, sequenced in a study of response to subunit inactivated influenza vaccine. Each CDR3 protein gets one entry after TCRdb re-called the RT-PCR reads with MiXCR. The table shows fewer than 250,000 distinct CDR3 sequences, with approximately 15% occurring only once. This sample comprised CD8+ T cells sorted from PBMCs, obtained roughly 5 days after vaccination. All receptors derive from a man over 45 who received an inactivated influenza vaccine.

The sample holds a few counts of this clonotype. The chain is built from TRBV3-1 and TRBJ1-1; 7 bases align to TRBD1. Germline trimming cut 5 bases from V and 4 bases from J; bases unmatched to any gene: 19. Germline V CDR1 and CDR2: LGHDT, YNNKEL (reference sequence). This CDR3 region has 18 residues. CDR3 protein: CASSSRTGTARKSTEAFF. CDR3 in DNA: TGTGCCAGCAGCAGTCGCACCGGGACAGCTAGAAAGAGCACTGAAGCTTTCTTT. Variable domain in full (rest from reference TRBV3-1 and TRBJ1-1): DTAVSQTPKYLVTQMGNDKSIKCEQNLGHDTMYWYKQDSKKFLKIMFSYNNKELIINETVPNRFSPKSPDKAHLNLHINSLELGDSAVYFCASSSRTGTARKSTEAFFGQGTRLTVV.

This clonotype showed up just a few times. V usage is TRBV11-2 and J usage is TRBJ1-6; D gene ambiguous. The ends were cut back, 5 bases at V and 0 bases at J, with 11 bases in the middle. CDR1 is SGHAT and CDR2 is FQNNGV in the germline V gene. This CDR3 region has 16 residues. The CDR3 region has the DNA TGTGCCAGCAGCACACCCGACTTCTCCTATAATTCACCCCTCCACTTT. Translation: CASSTPDFSYNSPLHF. The full variable domain, with the rest looked up from reference TRBV11-2 and TRBJ1-6, is EAGVAQSPRYKIIEKRQSVAFWCNPISGHATLYWYQQILGQGPKLLIQFQNNGVVDDSQLPKDRFSAERLKGVDSTLKIQPAKLEDSAVYLCASSTPDFSYNSPLHFGNGTRLTVT.

The chain joins TRBV5-1 to TRBJ2-7, with 9 bases matching TRBD2. The CDR3 has 17 residues. Germline lookup yields CDR1 SGHRS and CDR2 YFSETQ. Germline trimming cut 1 base from V and 5 bases from J; bases unmatched to any gene: 13. The DNA of the CDR3 is TGCGCCAGCAGCTTGACGGGTTCTAGCGGGATCAGCGACGAGCAGTACTTC. It encodes CASSLTGSSGISDEQYF. Filled out from reference TRBV5-1 and TRBJ2-7, the complete variable domain reads KAGVTQTPRYLIKTRGQQVTLSCSPISGHRSVSWYQQTPGQGLQFLFEYFSETQRNKGNFPGRFSGRQFSNSRSEMNVSTLELGDSALYLCASSLTGSSGISDEQYFGPGTRLTVT.

This clonotype was observed a handful of times. J is TRBJ2-3 and V is TRBV7-8; a weak D match, TRBD2 (6 bases). CDR1 is SGHVS and CDR2 is FQNEAQ in the germline V gene. This CDR3 is 14 amino acids long. Trimming shortened V by 3 bases and J by 5 bases, and 12 bases separated the two germline ends. CDR3 nucleotides: TGTGCCAGCAGCTTTAACGGGAGAGGAGATACGCAGTATTTT. Translated: CASSFNGRGDTQYF.

This clonotype was detected a few times. The rearrangement uses TRBV19 and TRBJ2-1; no clear D gene. The germline V gene has CDR1 LNHDA and CDR2 SQIVND (reference sequence). The CDR3 consists of 12 residues. Deletions cut 5 bases from V and 4 bases from J, with 6 bases between. The CDR3 DNA reads as TGTGCCAGTAGTTCCGCATACAATGAGCAGTTCTTC. Translating gives CASSSAYNEQFF.